The clone carrying this TCR beta chain was detected only a few times. The data were taken from a study of blood T cells in healthy people across ages. Germline-derived CDR1 and CDR2 are SGHNT and YENEEA. This CDR3 comprises 15 residues. V was trimmed by 4 bases and J by 3 bases, leaving 13 bases between them. For the second PCR, which ran for roughly 6 to 12 cycles, a sample-barcoded 5' primer and a J-beta primer mix were used. TCRdb reanalysed the 5' RACE reads using MiXCR and keeps one entry per CDR3 protein. The table includes roughly 2 million distinct CDR3 sequences, around half detected once. The specimen was blood. V gene TRBV11-3 combines with J gene TRBJ2-1, with unresolved D. This clonotype was obtained from a woman between 40 and 55 years old in good health. The CDR3 DNA reads TGTGCCAGCAGCTCCTCCATTTCTCTCTACAATGAGCAGTTCTTC. Protein: CASSSSISLYNEQFF.